This TCR beta chain stems from a study of human thymus T cells. Resections were taken during corrective heart surgery, and the thymus tissue came from these. Having surgery to correct congenital heart defects, healthy Finnish infants acted as the donors. Concerning this clone itself: Its antigen is unidentified.

The assay was immunoSEQ multiplex PCR, and TCRdb's table has in-frame clones only and misses some. The repertoire has around 120,000 clones, around 96% of them found once; the top ten carry roughly 0.024%. The germline V gene has CDR1 MGHRA and CDR2 YSYEKL. This CDR3 region has 14 residues. V was shortened by 2 bases and J by 4 bases, with 11 bases between the two germline ends. Study-level findings and limits: What related research reported was that thymic repertoires overlapped highly among unrelated individuals. Apparent bias marked the V and J gene usage of thymic and blood repertoires.

This TCR derives from a boy younger than two with a congenital heart defect but otherwise immunologically healthy. The V call is TRBV4-1, the J call TRBJ1-2, with D unclear. The sequenced sample was thymus tissue. The CDR3: CASSQPGSGYGYTF. CDR3 in DNA: TGCGCCAGCAGCCAACCGGGGAGTGGCTATGGCTACACCTTC.